This T cell receptor beta chain was captured by sequencing in a study of blood T cell repertoires in COVID-19. Overall study: COVID-19 samples, acute and convalescent, were from the United States, Italy and Spain.

Profiled with immunoSEQ multiplex PCR; TCRdb holds only in-frame clones, not every one. The repertoire includes around 260,000 clones, around 87% of them detected once, and around 5% sits in the top ten. CDR3 size: 14 residues. With 7 bases removed from V and 9 bases from J, the gap between germline ends came to 16 bases. Germline assignment: CDR1 MNHEY and CDR2 SVGAGI. Seattle enrolled patients during active infection and tracked them longitudinally. The chain links TRBV6-5 to TRBJ1-6, with D unresolved. The clonotype originates from a woman aged 60 to 75 with COVID-19, enrolled during active disease. The sample comprised peripheral blood. DNA of the CDR3: TGTGCCAGCATGGAGTCTTCAAGGAGTTCACCCCTCCACTTT. It is translated as CASMESSRSSPLHF.